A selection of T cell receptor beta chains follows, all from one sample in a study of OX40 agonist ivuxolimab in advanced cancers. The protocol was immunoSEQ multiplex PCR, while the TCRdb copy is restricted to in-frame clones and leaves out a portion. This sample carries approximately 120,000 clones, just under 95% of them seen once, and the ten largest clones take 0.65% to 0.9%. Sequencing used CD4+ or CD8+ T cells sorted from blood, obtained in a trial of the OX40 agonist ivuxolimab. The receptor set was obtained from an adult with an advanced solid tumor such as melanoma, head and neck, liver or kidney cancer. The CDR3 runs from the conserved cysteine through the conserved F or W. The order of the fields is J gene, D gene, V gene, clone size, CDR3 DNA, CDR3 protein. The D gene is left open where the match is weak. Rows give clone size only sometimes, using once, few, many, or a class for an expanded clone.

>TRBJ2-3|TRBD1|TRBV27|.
TGTGCCAGCAGTTCCACGACAGGGCTCGATCGGGATACGCAGTATTTT
CASSSTTGLDRDTQYF
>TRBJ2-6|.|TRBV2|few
TGTGCCAGTGGACGGGCTGACTCTGGGGCCAACGTCCTGACTTTC
CASGRADSGANVLTF
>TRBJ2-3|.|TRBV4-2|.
TGTGCCAGCAGCCATGAAACCGGCATGAGACTAAGCACAGATACGCAGTATTTT
CASSHETGMRLSTDTQYF
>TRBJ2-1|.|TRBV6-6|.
TGTGCCAGCAGTTACGGGGGCGGAGGGGTCTACAATGAGCAGTTCTTC
CASSYGGGGVYNEQFF
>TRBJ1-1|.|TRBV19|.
TGTGCCAGTAGTCCCAGAGGGAACACTGAAGCTTTCTTT
CASSPRGNTEAFF
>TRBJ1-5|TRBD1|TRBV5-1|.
TGCGCCAGCAGCTCAGGACAGGGTGGTCAGCCCCAGCATTTT
CASSSGQGGQPQHF
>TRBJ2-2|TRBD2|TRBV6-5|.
TGTGCCAGCAGTTACCGGGGGGACACCGGGGAGCTGTTTTTT
CASSYRGDTGELFF
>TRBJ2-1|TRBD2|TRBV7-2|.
TGTGCCAGCAGAATCGACGGGACTAGCGGGAGGGGACAGTTCTTC
CASRIDGTSGRGQFF
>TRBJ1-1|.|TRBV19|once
TGTGCCAGTAATGAACTGTTCAACACTGAAGCTTTCTTT
CASNELFNTEAFF
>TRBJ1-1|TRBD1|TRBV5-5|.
TGTGCCAGCAGCTTGGCCCATAACAGGGGGGCGGAGGCTTTCTTT
CASSLAHNRGAEAFF
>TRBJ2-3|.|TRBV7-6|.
TGTGCCAGCGCCCAGGCGTACTCAGATACGCAGTATTTT
CASAQAYSDTQYF
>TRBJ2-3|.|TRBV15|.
TGTGCCACCAGCAGAGATTTAGCAGACGGGGATACGCAGTATTTT
CATSRDLADGDTQYF
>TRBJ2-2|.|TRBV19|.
TGTGCCAGTAGTATAGCTTGGACCTTGACCGGGGAGCTGTTTTTT
CASSIAWTLTGELFF
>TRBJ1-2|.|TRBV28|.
TGTGCCAGCAGTCCCCCGGACTATGGCTACACCTTC
CASSPPDYGYTF
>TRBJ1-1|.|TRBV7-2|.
TGTGCCAGCAGTCGACAGGAGAACACTGAAGCTTTCTTT
CASSRQENTEAFF
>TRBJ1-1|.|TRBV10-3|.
TGTGCCATCAGTTTCGAGGGGGATGAAGCTTTCTTT
CAISFEGDEAFF
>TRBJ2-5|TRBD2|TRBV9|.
TGTGCCAGCAGCCTGGACGGGAGGGACCAAGAGACCCAGTACTTC
CASSLDGRDQETQYF
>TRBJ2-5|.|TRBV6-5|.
TGTGCCAGCAGTTACGCGGTCCAAGAGACCCAGTACTTC
CASSYAVQETQYF
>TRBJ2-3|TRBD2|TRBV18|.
TGTGCCAGCTCACTAGGGCTAGCGGAGCGGCAGTATTTT
CASSLGLAERQYF
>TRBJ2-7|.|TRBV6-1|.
TGTGCCAGCACCATGGGACCTCCGCGGGAGCAGTACTTC
CASTMGPPREQYF
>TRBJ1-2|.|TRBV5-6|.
TGTGCCAGCAGCGAACAACAGGGAAACTATGGCTACACCTTC
CASSEQQGNYGYTF
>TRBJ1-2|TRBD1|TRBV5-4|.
TGTGCCAGCAGCTTGGGAGGGGACAGGGTCTATGGCTACACCTTC
CASSLGGDRVYGYTF
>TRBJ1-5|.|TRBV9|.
TGTGCCAGCAGCGTAGGGGGGGACCCTTATCAGCCCCAGCATTTT
CASSVGGDPYQPQHF
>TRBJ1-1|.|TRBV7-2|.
TGTGCCAGCAGCTTAGACTCCGGACTCTCGAACACTGAAGCTTTCTTT
CASSLDSGLSNTEAFF
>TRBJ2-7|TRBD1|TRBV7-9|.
TGTGCCAGCAGCCTGGGGGACAGCTCCTACGAGCAGTACTTC
CASSLGDSSYEQYF
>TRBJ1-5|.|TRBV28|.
TGTGCCAGCAGTTTACCCCTAGGAAGCAATCAGCCCCAGCATTTT
CASSLPLGSNQPQHF
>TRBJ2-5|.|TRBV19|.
TGTGCCAGTAGTATTGGCAGTCGGGTTATCGAGACCCAGTACTTC
CASSIGSRVIETQYF
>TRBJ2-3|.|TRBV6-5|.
TGTGCCAGCAGTTACGGGGCAGGGCAAACAGATACGCAGTATTTT
CASSYGAGQTDTQYF